The present TCR beta chain was sequenced within a study of T cell responses to AZD1222 COVID-19 vaccine. This clone was seen just once. Antigen specificity is unknown. Assay: immunoSEQ multiplex PCR; the TCRdb copy retains only in-frame clones and omits some. Seen here are about 180,000 clones, 85% to 90% observed once, and the top ten hold approximately 1.8%. Losses at the gene ends were 6 bases for V and 11 bases for J; bases not matched to a gene: 16. This CDR3 contains 16 residues. Per germline, CDR1 LNHDA and CDR2 SQIVND (reference sequence). Study results and limitations: With two AZD1222 doses given, Spike-specific TCR breadth and depth both rose. Clonal diversity may have been underestimated in mostly white British donors. Unmutated variant regions are reportedly targeted by nearly half of spike-specific TCRs. Repertoires in all cases were sampled only once the peak T cell response had passed.

The V and J genes are TRBV19 and TRBJ1-1, with 12 bases aligning to TRBD1. The input for sequencing was peripheral blood, taken on day 0 of AZD1222 vaccination. This clonotype was sampled from an adult in good health. The CDR3 loop reads CASRMLGTGGKILAFF. In nucleotides, the CDR3 is TGTGCCAGTAGGATGCTAGGGACAGGGGGCAAGATTCTGGCTTTCTTT.